Below are 9 T cell receptor beta chains sequenced from a single sample in a study of OX40 agonist ivuxolimab in advanced cancers. The data were produced by immunoSEQ multiplex PCR, yet TCRdb's version contains in-frame clones alone and is incomplete. This sample yields fewer than 70,000 clones, of which approximately 79% are seen a single time; approximately 2.2% belongs to the top ten. The sequencing used CD4+ or CD8+ T cells sorted from blood, collected in a trial of the OX40 agonist ivuxolimab. The source of these receptors is an adult with an advanced solid tumor such as melanoma, head and neck, liver or kidney cancer.

The V gene is TRBV15, the J gene TRBJ1-4; D possibly corresponds to TRBD1 (5 bases). This CDR3 is 16 amino acids long. The germline gives CDR1 LNHNV, CDR2 YYDKDF (reference sequence). V lost 1 base and J lost 9, with 18 bases in between. The CDR3 here is CATSRGDLLVTKKLFF. CDR3 in DNA: TGTGCCACCAGCAGAGGGGACCTCTTAGTAACAAAAAAACTGTTTTTT.

This clone came up once. V and J are TRBV19 and TRBJ1-6, with D possibly TRBD1 on 6 matching bases. V was pared by 1 base and J by 7 bases, with 8 bases between. The CDR3 is 14 residues long. Germline V CDR1 and CDR2: LNHDA, SQIVND (reference sequence). The CDR3 is CASSIVGQNSPLHF. The CDR3 DNA reads TGTGCCAGTAGTATAGTAGGACAGAATTCACCCCTCCACTTT.

The rearrangement joins TRBV20-1 to TRBJ2-5; D is undetermined. This CDR3 contains 11 residues. Germline V gives CDR1 DFQATT, CDR2 SNEGSKA (reference sequence). Trimming removed 5 bases from V and 3 bases from J, with 7 bases in between. The CDR3 nucleotides read TGCAGTGCTTGGTATAAAGAGACCCAGTACTTC. This gives the protein CSAWYKETQYF.

This sequence joins TRBV6-1 and TRBJ2-1, with a weak D call TRBD1 (5 bases). Deletions cut 1 base from V and 13 bases from J, with 17 bases between. Germline values: CDR1 MNHNS, CDR2 SASEGT. CDR3 size: 14 residues. The CDR3 DNA reads TGTGCCAGCAGTGAAGTAGGGGCAGCTAGACCCCAGTTCTTC. It encodes CASSEVGAARPQFF.

This rearrangement joins TRBV6-1 to TRBJ2-7; the D is unclear. CDR3 length: 12 residues. V gave up 6 bases and J gave up 5 bases, with 11 bases separating them. The germline CDR1 and CDR2 sequences are MNHNS and SASEGT. The CDR3 here is CASRTSMDEQYF. The CDR3 DNA sequence: TGTGCCAGCAGAACAAGCATGGACGAGCAGTACTTC.

The chain has TRBV30 and TRBJ1-1; the D is unclear. Germline loops: CDR1 GTSNPN, CDR2 SVGIG (reference sequence). Trimming took 0 bases from V and 5 from J, leaving 13 bases between them. This CDR3 is 14 amino acids long. The CDR3 sequence: CAWSVKVRPTEAFF. CDR3 nucleotide sequence: TGTGCCTGGAGTGTAAAGGTGAGACCTACTGAAGCTTTCTTT.

The chain uses TRBV5-5 and TRBJ1-2; no definite D call. CDR3 length equals 14 residues. CDR1 is SGHKS, CDR2 YYEKEE, per germline (reference sequence). V lost 4 bases and J lost 8, with 18 bases in between. This CDR3 reads CASSPTPIERGYTF. The CDR3 DNA is TGTGCCAGCAGCCCCACTCCCATAGAGAGGGGCTACACCTTC. The variable domain in full, completed from reference TRBV5-5 and TRBJ1-2, reads DAGVTQSPTHLIKTRGQQVTLRCSPISGHKSVSWYQQVLGQGPQFIFQYYEKEERGRGNFPDRFSARQFPNYSSELNVNALLLGDSALYLCASSPTPIERGYTFGSGTRLTVV.

The chain links TRBV28 to TRBJ2-7, with TRBD2 identical over 11 bases. V dropped 6 bases and J dropped 4; count of bases not matched to a gene: 2. Germline CDR1 is MDHEN and CDR2 is SYDVKM. The CDR3 consists of 13 residues. The CDR3 is CASRSSGGYEQYF. The CDR3 DNA is TGTGCCAGCAGATCTAGCGGGGGGTACGAGCAGTACTTC.

The chain recombines TRBV7-3 with TRBJ2-3; 16 nucleotides agree with TRBD2. The germline V gene encodes CDR1 SGHTA and CDR2 FQGTGA. This CDR3 has 17 residues. Trimming at V came to 4 bases and at J to 4 bases, leaving 5 bases not matched to a gene. CDR3 amino acids: CASSSSGTSGGADTQYF. Written as DNA, the CDR3 is TGTGCCAGCAGCTCCTCCGGGACTAGCGGGGGGGCAGATACGCAGTATTTT.